This TCR beta chain was identified in a study of T cell responses to AZD1222 COVID-19 vaccine. Regarding the study as a whole: Among AZD1222 vaccinees, only 5 to 7 were seropositive at baseline. Compared with day 0, the breadth and depth of the Spike-specific TCR repertoire rose significantly after two doses of AZD1222.

A note on this clone: Its matching antigen is unknown.

CDR1 is WNHNN and CDR2 is SYGVQD in the germline V gene (reference sequence). The CDR3 is 14 amino acids. With 1 base removed from V and 0 bases from J, the gap between germline ends came to 6 bases. Sequencing was performed with immunoSEQ multiplex PCR; in TCRdb, only in-frame clones are kept and a portion is missing. Among about 190,000 clones listed, around 92% were seen once. The source material was peripheral blood, sampled on day 0 of AZD1222 vaccination. The chain combines TRBV10-1 with TRBJ1-1; D uncertain. This sequence was found in an adult in good health. The CDR3 region is CASSEFPLNTEAFF. CDR3 bases: TGCGCCAGCAGTGAGTTCCCCTTGAACACTGAAGCTTTCTTT.